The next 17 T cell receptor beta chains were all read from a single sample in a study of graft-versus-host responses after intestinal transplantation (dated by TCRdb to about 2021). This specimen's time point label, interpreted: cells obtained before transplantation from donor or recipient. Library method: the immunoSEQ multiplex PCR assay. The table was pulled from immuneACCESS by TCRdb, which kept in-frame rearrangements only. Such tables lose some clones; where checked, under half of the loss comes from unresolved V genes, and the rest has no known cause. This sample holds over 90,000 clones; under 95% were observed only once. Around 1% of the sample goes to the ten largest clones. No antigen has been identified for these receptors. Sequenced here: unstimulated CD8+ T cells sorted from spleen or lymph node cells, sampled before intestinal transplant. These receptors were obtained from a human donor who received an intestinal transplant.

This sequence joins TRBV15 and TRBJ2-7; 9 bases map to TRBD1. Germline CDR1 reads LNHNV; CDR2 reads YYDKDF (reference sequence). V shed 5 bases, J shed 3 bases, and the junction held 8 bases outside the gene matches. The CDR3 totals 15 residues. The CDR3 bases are TGTGCCACCAGCTGGACCGGGACAGGGATCTACGAGCAGTACTTC. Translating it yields CATSWTGTGIYEQYF.

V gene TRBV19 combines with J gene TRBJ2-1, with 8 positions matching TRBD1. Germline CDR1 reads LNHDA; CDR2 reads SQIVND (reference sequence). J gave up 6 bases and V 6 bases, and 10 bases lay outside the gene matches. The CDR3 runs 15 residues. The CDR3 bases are TGTGCCAGTAGCACAGACGACAGGGGCTTCAATGAGCAGTTCTTC. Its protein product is CASSTDDRGFNEQFF. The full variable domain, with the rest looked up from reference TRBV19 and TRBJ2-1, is DGGITQSPKYLFRKEGQNVTLSCEQNLNHDAMYWYRQDPGQGLRLIYYSQIVNDFQKGDIAEGYSVSREKKESFPLTVTSAQKNPTAFYLCASSTDDRGFNEQFFGPGTRLTVL.

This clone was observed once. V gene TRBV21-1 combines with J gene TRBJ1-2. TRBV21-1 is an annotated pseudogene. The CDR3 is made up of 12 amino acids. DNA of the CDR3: TGTGCCAGCAGCTATGTCAACTATGGCTACACCTTC. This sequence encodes CASSYVNYGYTF.

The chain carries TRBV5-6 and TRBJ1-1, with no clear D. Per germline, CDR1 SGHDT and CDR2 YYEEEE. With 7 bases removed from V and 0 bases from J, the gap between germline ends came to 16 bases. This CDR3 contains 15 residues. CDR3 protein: CASVRLLNMNTEAFF. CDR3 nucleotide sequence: TGTGCCAGCGTTAGGTTACTTAACATGAACACTGAAGCTTTCTTT.

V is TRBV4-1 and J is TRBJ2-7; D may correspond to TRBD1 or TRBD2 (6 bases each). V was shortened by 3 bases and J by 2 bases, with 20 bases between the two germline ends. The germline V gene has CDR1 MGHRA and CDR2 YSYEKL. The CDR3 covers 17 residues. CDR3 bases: TGCGCCAGCAGCCATGGAAATAACGGGGGCTCTACCTACGAGCAGTACTTC. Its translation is CASSHGNNGGSTYEQYF.

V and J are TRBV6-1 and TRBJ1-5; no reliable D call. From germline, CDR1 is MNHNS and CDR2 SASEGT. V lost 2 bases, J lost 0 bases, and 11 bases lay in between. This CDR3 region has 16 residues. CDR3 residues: CASSENWRNSNQPQHF. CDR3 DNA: TGTGCCAGCAGTGAAAACTGGAGAAATAGCAATCAGCCCCAGCATTTT.

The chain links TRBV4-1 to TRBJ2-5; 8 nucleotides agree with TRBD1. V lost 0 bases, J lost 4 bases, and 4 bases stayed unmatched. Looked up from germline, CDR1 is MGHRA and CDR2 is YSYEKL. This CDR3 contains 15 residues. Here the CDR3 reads CASSQDPTGGETQYF. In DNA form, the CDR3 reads TGCGCCAGCAGCCAAGACCCCACAGGGGGAGAGACCCAGTACTTC.

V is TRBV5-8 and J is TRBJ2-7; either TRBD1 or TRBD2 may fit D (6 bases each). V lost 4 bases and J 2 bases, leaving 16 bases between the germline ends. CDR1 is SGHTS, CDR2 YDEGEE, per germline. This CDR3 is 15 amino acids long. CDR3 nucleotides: TGTGCCAGCAGCGGAGGGGGGACGGAGGCCTACGAGCAGTACTTC. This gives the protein CASSGGGTEAYEQYF.

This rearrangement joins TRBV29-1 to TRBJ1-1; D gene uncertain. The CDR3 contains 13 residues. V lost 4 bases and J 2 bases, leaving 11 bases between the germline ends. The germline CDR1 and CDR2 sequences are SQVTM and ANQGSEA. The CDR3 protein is CSVVFVGNTEAFF. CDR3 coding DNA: TGCAGCGTTGTGTTCGTCGGTAACACTGAAGCTTTCTTT. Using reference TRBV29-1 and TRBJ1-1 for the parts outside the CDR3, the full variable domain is SAVISQKPSRDICQRGTSLTIQCQVDSQVTMMFWYRQQPGQSLTLIATANQGSEATYESGFVIDKFPISRPNLTFSTLTVSNMSPEDSSIYLCSVVFVGNTEAFFGQGTRLTVV.

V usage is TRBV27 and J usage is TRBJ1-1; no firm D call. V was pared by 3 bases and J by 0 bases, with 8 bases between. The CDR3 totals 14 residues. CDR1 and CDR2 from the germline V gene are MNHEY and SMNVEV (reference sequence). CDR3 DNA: TGTGCCAGCAGTTTGGAAGGAGTGAACACTGAAGCTTTCTTT. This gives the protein CASSLEGVNTEAFF.

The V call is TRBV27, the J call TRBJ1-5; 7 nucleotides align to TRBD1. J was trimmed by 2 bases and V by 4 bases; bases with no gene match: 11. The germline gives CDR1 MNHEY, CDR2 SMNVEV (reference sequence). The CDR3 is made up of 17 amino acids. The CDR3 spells CASSSITGERGNQPQHF. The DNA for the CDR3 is TGTGCCAGCAGTTCAATTACAGGGGAACGGGGCAATCAGCCCCAGCATTTT.

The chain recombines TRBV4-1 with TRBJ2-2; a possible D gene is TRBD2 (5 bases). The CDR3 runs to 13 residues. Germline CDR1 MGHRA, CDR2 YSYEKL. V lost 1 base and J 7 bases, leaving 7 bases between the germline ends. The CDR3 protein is CASSQVGDGELFF. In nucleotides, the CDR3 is TGCGCCAGCAGCCAAGTCGGGGACGGGGAGCTGTTTTTT.

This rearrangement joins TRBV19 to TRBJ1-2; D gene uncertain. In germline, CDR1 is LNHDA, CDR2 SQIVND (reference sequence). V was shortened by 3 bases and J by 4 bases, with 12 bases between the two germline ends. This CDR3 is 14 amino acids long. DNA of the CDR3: TGTGCCAGTAGTATCGCGTTGAACCTCTATGGCTACACCTTC. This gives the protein CASSIALNLYGYTF.

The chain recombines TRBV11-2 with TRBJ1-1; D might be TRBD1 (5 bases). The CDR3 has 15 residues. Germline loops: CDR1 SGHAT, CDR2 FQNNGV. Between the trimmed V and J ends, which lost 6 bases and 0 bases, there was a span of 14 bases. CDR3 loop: CASSWGGGVNTEAFF. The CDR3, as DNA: TGTGCCAGCAGTTGGGGTGGGGGGGTGAACACTGAAGCTTTCTTT.

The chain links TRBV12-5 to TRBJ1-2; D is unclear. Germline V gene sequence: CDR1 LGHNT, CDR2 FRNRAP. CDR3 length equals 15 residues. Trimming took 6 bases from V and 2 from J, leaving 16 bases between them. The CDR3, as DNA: TGTGCTAGTGGCCTGCCTGAGGGTAGGAACTATGGCTACACCTTC. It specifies CASGLPEGRNYGYTF.

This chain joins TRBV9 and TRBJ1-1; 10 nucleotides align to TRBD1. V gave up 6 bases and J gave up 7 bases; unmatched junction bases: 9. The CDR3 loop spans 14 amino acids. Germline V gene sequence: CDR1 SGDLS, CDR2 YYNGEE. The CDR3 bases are TGTGCCAGCACCCCCGAGGGGGACAGGGGTGAAGCTTTCTTT. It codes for CASTPEGDRGEAFF.

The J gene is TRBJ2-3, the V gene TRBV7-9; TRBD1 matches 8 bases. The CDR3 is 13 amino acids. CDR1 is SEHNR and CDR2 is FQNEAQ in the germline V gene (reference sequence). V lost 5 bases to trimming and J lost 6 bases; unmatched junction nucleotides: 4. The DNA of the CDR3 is TGTGCCAGCAGCCCCTGGGACAGGGATACGCAGTATTTT. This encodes CASSPWDRDTQYF. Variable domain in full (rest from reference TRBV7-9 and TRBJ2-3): DTGVSQNPRHKITKRGQNVTFRCDPISEHNRLYWYRQTLGQGPEFLTYFQNEAQLEKSRLLSDRFSAERPKGSFSTLEIQRTEQGDSAMYLCASSPWDRDTQYFGPGTRLTVL.